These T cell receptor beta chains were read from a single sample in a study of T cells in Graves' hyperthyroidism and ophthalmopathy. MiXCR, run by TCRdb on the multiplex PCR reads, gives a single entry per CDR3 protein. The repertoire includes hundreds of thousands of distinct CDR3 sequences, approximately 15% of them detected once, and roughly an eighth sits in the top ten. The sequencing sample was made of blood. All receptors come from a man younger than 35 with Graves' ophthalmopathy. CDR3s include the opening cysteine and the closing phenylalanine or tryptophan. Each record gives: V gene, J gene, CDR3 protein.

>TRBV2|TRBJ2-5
CASSSTQETQYF
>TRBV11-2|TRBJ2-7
CASSPAWKSYEQYF
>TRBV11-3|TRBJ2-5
CASSFKRDQETQYF
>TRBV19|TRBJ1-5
CASSGVVNQPQHF
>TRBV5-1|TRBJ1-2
CASSGGLGYTF
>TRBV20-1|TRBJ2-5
CSARRQAQETQYF
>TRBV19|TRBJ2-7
CASSIGRSAYEQYF
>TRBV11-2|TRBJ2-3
CASSLLQGALLDTQYF
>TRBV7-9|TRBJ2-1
CASSLGTSGRVSDEQFF
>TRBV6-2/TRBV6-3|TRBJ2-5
CASSTPAGGKETQYF
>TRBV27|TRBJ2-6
CASSLSYPAGLAGANVLTF
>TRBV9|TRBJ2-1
CASSVTGAFFGNEQFF
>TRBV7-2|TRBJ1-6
CASSPQGMANSPLHF
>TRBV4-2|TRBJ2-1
CASSQDYRTGFYNEQFF
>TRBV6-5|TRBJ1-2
CASSYHMNREGYTF
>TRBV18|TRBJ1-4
CASSPEGEKLFF
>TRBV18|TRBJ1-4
CASSPGRLWGPEEKLFF
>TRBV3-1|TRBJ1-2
CASSQDAGEGYGYTF
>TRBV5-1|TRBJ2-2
CASTQESLRVGELFF
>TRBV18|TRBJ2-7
CASSPLTGEVGYEQYF
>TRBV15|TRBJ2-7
CATSGDRGEQYF
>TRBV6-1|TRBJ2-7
CASSESQGFYEQYF
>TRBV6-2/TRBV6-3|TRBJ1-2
CASSYTGGGPPYGYTF
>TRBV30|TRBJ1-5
CAWSGRLSNQPQHF
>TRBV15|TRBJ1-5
CATSLQGRSNQPQHF